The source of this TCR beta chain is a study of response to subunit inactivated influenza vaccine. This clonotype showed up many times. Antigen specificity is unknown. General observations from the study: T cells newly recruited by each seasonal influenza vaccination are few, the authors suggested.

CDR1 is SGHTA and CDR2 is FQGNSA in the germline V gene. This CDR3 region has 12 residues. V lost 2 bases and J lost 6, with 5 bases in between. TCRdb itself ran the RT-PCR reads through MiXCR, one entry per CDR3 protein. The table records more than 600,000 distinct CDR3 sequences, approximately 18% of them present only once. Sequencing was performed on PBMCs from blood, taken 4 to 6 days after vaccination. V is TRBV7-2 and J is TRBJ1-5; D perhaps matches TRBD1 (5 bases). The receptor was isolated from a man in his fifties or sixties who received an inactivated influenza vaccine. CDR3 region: CASSLRGQPQHF. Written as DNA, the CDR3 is TGTGCCAGCAGCTTAAGGGGTCAGCCCCAGCATTTT.